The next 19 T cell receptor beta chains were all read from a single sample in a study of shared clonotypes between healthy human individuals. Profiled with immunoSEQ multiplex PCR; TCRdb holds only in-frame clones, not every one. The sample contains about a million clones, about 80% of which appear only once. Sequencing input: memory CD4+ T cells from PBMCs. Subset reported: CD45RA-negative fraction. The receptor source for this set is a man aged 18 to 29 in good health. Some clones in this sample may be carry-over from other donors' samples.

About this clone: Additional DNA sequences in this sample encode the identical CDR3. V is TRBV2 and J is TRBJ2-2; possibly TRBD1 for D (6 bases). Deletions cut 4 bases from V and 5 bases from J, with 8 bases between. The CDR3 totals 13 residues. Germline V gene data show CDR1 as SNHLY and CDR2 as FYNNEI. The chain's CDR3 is CASSGQGTGELFF. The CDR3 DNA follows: TGTGCCAGCAGTGGGCAGGGGACCGGGGAGCTGTTTTTT.

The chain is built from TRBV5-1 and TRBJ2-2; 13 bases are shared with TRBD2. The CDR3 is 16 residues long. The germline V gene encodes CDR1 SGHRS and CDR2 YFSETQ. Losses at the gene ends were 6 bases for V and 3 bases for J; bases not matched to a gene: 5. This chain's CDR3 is CASIGLAGADTGELFF. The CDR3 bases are TGCGCCAGCATCGGACTAGCGGGAGCCGACACCGGGGAGCTGTTTTTT.

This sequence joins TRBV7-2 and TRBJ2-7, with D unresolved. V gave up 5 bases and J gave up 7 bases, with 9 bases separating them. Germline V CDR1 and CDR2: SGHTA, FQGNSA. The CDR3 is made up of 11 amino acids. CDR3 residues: CASSGKVEQYF. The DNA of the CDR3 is TGTGCCAGCAGCGGGAAGGTTGAGCAGTACTTC. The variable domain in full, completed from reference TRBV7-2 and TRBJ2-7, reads GAGVSQSPSNKVTEKGKDVELRCDPISGHTALYWYRQSLGQGLEFLIYFQGNSAPDKSGLPSDRFSAERTGGSVSTLTIQRTQQEDSAVYLCASSGKVEQYFGPGTRLTVT.

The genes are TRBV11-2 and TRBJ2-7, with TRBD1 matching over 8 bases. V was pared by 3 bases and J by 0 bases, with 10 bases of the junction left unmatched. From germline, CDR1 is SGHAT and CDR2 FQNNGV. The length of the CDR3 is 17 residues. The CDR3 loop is CASSFSGGVLSSYEQYF. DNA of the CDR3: TGTGCCAGCAGCTTTTCAGGGGGCGTCCTTAGCTCCTACGAGCAGTACTTC.

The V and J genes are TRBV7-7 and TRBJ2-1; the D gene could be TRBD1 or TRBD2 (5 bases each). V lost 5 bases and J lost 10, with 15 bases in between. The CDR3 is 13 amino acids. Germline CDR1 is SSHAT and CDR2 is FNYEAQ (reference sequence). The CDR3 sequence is CASSRDPNGEQFF. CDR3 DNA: TGTGCCAGCAGCCGGGACCCCAACGGCGAGCAGTTCTTC. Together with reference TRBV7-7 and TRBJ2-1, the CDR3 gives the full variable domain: GAGVSQSPRYKVTKRGQDVTLRCDPISSHATLYWYQQALGQGPEFLTYFNYEAQPDKSGLPSDRFSAERPEGSISTLTIQRTEQRDSAMYRCASSRDPNGEQFFGPGTRLTVL.

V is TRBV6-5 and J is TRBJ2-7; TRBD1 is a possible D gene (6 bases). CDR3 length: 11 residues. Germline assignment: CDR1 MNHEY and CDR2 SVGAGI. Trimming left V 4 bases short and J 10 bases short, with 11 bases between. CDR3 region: CASSSGVSQYF. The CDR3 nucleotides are TGTGCCAGCAGTTCAGGGGTTTCCCAGTACTTC.

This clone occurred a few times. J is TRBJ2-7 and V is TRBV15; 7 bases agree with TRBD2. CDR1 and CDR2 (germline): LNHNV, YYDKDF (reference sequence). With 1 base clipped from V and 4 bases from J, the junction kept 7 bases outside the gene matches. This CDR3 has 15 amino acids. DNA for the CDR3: TGTGCCACCAGCAGAGTATTAACTAGCGCGTACGAGCAGTACTTC. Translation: CATSRVLTSAYEQYF.

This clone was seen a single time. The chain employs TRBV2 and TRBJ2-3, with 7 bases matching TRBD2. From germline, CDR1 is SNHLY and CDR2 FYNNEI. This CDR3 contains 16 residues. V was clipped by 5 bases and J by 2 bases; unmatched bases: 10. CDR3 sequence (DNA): TGTGCCAGCAGTATCCTTAAAGCGGGACTCACAGATACGCAGTATTTT. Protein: CASSILKAGLTDTQYF.

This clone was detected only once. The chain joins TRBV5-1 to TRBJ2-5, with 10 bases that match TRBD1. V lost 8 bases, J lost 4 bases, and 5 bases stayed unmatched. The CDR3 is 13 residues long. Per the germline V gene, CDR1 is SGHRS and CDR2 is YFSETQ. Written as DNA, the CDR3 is TGCGCCAGTACGACAGGGGGCGGAGAGACCCAGTACTTC. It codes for CASTTGGGETQYF. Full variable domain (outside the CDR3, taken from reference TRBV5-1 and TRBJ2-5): KAGVTQTPRYLIKTRGQQVTLSCSPISGHRSVSWYQQTPGQGLQFLFEYFSETQRNKGNFPGRFSGRQFSNSRSEMNVSTLELGDSALYLCASTTGGGETQYFGPGTRLLVL.

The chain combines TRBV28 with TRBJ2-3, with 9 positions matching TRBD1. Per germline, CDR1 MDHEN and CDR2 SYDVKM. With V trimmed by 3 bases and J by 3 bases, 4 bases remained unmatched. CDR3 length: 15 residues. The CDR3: CASSFWDRATDTQYF. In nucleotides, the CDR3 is TGTGCCAGCAGTTTTTGGGACAGGGCAACAGATACGCAGTATTTT.

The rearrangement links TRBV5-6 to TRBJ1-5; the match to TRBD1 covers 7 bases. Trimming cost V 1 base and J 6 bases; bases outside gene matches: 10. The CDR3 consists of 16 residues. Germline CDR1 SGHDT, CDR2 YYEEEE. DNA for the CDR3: TGTGCCAGCAGCTTGATGACCGGGACAGCCGGTCAGCCCCAGCATTTT. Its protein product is CASSLMTGTAGQPQHF. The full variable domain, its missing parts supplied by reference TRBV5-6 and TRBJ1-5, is DAGVTQSPTHLIKTRGQQVTLRCSPKSGHDTVSWYQQALGQGPQFIFQYYEEEERQRGNFPDRFSGHQFPNYSSELNVNALLLGDSALYLCASSLMTGTAGQPQHFGDGTRLSIL.

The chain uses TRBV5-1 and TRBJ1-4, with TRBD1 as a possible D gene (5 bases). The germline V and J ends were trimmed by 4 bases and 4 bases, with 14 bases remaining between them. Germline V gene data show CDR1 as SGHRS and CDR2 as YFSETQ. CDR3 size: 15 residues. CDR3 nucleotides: TGCGCCAGCAGCCAAACCGGGGCCTATAATGAAAAACTGTTTTTT. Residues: CASSQTGAYNEKLFF.

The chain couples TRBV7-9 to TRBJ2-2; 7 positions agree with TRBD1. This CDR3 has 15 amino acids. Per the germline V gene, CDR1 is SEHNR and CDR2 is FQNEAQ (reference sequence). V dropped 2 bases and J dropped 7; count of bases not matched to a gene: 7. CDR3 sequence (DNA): TGTGCCAGCAGCTTAAACCAGGGGGAATTCGGGGAGCTGTTTTTT. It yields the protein CASSLNQGEFGELFF.

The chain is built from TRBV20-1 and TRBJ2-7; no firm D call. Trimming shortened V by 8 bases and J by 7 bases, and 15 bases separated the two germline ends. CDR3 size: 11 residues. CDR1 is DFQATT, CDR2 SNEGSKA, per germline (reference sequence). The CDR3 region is CSLPQMGEQYF. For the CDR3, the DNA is TGCAGTCTCCCCCAAATGGGGGAGCAGTACTTC.

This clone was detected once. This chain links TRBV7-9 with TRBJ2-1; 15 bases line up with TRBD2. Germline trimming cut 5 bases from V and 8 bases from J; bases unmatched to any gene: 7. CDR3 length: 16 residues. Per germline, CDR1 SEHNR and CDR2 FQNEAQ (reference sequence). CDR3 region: CASSDPGTSGRYEQFF. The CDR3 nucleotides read TGTGCCAGCAGCGACCCCGGGACTAGCGGGAGGTATGAGCAGTTCTTC.

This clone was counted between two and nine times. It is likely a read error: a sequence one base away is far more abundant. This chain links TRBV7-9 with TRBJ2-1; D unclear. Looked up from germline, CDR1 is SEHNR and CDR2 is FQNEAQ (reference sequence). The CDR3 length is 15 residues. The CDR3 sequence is CASSLVPEAYNEQLF. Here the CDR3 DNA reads TGTGCCAGCAGCTTAGTTCCAGAGGCCTACAATGAGCAGCTCTTC.

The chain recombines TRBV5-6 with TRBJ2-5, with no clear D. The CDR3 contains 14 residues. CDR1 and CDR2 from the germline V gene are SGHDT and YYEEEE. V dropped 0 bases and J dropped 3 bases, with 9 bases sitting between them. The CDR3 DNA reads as TGTGCCAGCAGCTTGGGGTCAGTTAAAGAGACCCAGTACTTC. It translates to CASSLGSVKETQYF.

As DNA, the CDR3 is TGTGCCAGCTCCACCGTGGCGGGGTCTCCGTACTTC. Translated: CASSTVAGSPYF. The rearrangement joins TRBV18 to TRBJ2-7; tentatively, D is TRBD2 (6 bases). Between the trimmed V and J ends, which lost 6 bases and 12 bases, there was a span of 18 bases. Germline V lookup: CDR1 KGHSH, CDR2 LQKENI. The CDR3 totals 12 residues.

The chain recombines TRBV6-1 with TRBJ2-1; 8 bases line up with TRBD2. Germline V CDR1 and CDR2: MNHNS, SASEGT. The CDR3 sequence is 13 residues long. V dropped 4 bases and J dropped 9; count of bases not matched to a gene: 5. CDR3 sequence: CASSALSGSEQFF. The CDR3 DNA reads TGTGCCAGCAGTGCTCTGAGCGGGAGTGAGCAGTTCTTC.